Included here is one T cell receptor beta chain sequence, with context. Its specificity is unknown. These data belong to a study of T-cell reconstitution after alpha-beta-depleted transplantation in children. The library targeted TCRbeta and was prepared with unique molecular identifiers. TCRdb ran MiXCR on the PCR reads and lists one entry per CDR3 protein. Of 400,000 to 550,000 distinct CDR3 sequences listed, roughly a tenth were seen once; the top ten hold 2%. The CDR3 is 16 residues long. After removal of 3 bases from V and 4 bases from J, the junction contained 8 bases not matched to a gene. Germline V CDR1 and CDR2: KGHSH, LQKENI. Study conclusions and caveats: T-cell counts and diversity at one year post-transplant came mainly from newly produced T cells. Certain patients had high TCRbeta diversity at day 60, and it came from recipient T cells and thymic progenitors that survived. About two months after transplant, alpha-beta T cells reportedly came from several hundred expanded graft clones.

The rearrangement joins TRBV18 to TRBJ1-2, with TRBD1 identical over 10 bases. The receptor comes from a child aged 2 to 15 with inherited bone marrow failure, due to receive a stem cell transplant. The material was PBMCs, obtained before TCRalphabeta/CD19-depleted stem cell transplant. The CDR3 DNA follows: TGTGCCAGCTCACCTACTCTGGACAGGGGGTTCTATGGCTACACCTTC. Translated, it gives CASSPTLDRGFYGYTF.